The table lists the clone carrying this T cell receptor beta chain with a count of one. Its antigen is still unknown. The V gene end was trimmed by 5 bases and the J gene end by 7 bases; junction bases not matched to a gene: 20. CDR1 is MNHEY, CDR2 SMNVEV, per germline (reference sequence). The CDR3 spans 18 residues. The data derive from a study of vaccination and CD4 T cells after COVID-19. Across the study: Participants got two doses of BNT162b2 or mRNA-1273 vaccine. Study-wide findings and caveats: There was no significant change from approximately 23 to 38 median reactive clonotypes.

The treatment: 10-day PBMC culture with coronavirus spike peptide pools or control peptides (ViraFEST assay). TCRs were sequenced by ViraFEST after antigen-specific T cells had been expanded with peptide pools. The Oncomine TCR Beta short-read assay was applied to DNA of cultured CD4+ T cells. TCRdb fed the PCR reads into MiXCR, producing one record per CDR3 protein. The data hold 13,000 or so distinct CDR3 sequences, with around 44% observed a single time. This chain connects TRBV27 to TRBJ2-7; TRBD1 matches 10 bases. What was sequenced was CD4+ T cells from blood, cultured in vitro. The TCR was taken from a human donor who had recovered from COVID-19. The CDR3 sequence: CASSRLRSGTGALREQYF. As DNA, the CDR3 is TGTGCCAGCAGTCGCCTCCGATCCGGGACAGGGGCTTTAAGAGAGCAGTACTTC.